A single sample gave rise to the 18 T cell receptor beta chains below, sequenced in a study of monozygotic twins with inflammatory bowel disease. Reprocessing the 5' RACE reads, TCRdb reports a single entry for every CDR3 protein and omits DNA. Recorded for this sample: 200,000 to 250,000 distinct CDR3 sequences. The sequencing sample was made of blood. Receptors were obtained from a human donor with ulcerative colitis or Crohn's disease, or a healthy co-twin of an affected twin (not recorded which).

This chain uses TRBV5-1 with TRBJ1-5. The CDR3 consists of 13 residues. Germline V lookup: CDR1 SGHRS, CDR2 YFSETQ. The CDR3 protein is CASSWGPNQPQHF.

The V and J genes are TRBV7-9 and TRBJ1-1; TCRdb returns TRBD1, unconfirmable since there is no DNA. Germline V lookup: CDR1 SEHNR, CDR2 FQNEAQ (reference sequence). The CDR3 has 14 residues. CDR3 in amino acids: CASSSQTGLGEAFF.

The chain couples TRBV5-6 to TRBJ1-2; without DNA, the TCRdb call of TRBD1 cannot be checked. This CDR3 comprises 15 residues. Germline loops: CDR1 SGHDT, CDR2 YYEEEE. CDR3 sequence: CASSRGQGLNCGYTF.

V gene TRBV4-1 combines with J gene TRBJ1-5. Per the germline V gene, CDR1 is MGHRA and CDR2 is YSYEKL. The CDR3 is 17 amino acids. The CDR3: CASSQDHGQTNNQPQHF.

The genes are TRBV5-1 and TRBJ2-1; TCRdb lists TRBD2, though no DNA is available to test this call. Germline values: CDR1 SGHRS, CDR2 YFSETQ. CDR3 length: 17 amino acids. CDR3 in amino acids: CASSLETSVLTWNEQFF.

The chain couples TRBV7-9 to TRBJ2-7. CDR3 length: 14 residues. Per the germline V gene, CDR1 is SEHNR and CDR2 is FQNEAQ (reference sequence). CDR3 loop: CASPKSRASYEQYF.

The V call is TRBV5-1, the J call TRBJ2-7; the TRBD1 assignment by TCRdb is unverifiable without DNA. The CDR3 length is 13 residues. Germline V gene data show CDR1 as SGHRS and CDR2 as YFSETQ. Here the CDR3 reads CASIRTGTYEQYF.

The V and J genes are TRBV5-1 and TRBJ1-1. Germline loops: CDR1 SGHRS, CDR2 YFSETQ. CDR3 length equals 15 residues. The CDR3 loop is CASSFQGIRDTEAFF. Drawing the rest from reference TRBV5-1 and TRBJ1-1, the complete variable domain is KAGVTQTPRYLIKTRGQQVTLSCSPISGHRSVSWYQQTPGQGLQFLFEYFSETQRNKGNFPGRFSGRQFSNSRSEMNVSTLELGDSALYLCASSFQGIRDTEAFFGQGTRLTVV.

The chain has TRBV10-3 and TRBJ1-5. The CDR3 length is 14 residues. Germline assignment: CDR1 ENHRY and CDR2 SYGVKD. The CDR3: CAIGPSSTDQPQHF.

This rearrangement joins TRBV5-1 to TRBJ1-2; TCRdb names TRBD1, which stays unverified in the absence of DNA. The CDR3 runs 14 residues. Germline V gene lookup returns CDR1 SGHRS and CDR2 YFSETQ. CDR3 in amino acids: CASSLAGQDYGYTF.

This chain links TRBV29-1 with TRBJ2-5; absent DNA, TCRdb's TRBD1 call cannot be checked. The CDR3 has 13 amino acids. Germline V gene data show CDR1 as SQVTM and CDR2 as ANQGSEA. The CDR3 sequence is CSGMAGPLETQYF. Full variable domain (missing parts from reference TRBV29-1 and TRBJ2-5): SAVISQKPSRDICQRGTSLTIQCQVDSQVTMMFWYRQQPGQSLTLIATANQGSEATYESGFVIDKFPISRPNLTFSTLTVSNMSPEDSSIYLCSGMAGPLETQYFGPGTRLLVL.

The chain has TRBV5-1 and TRBJ1-6; TCRdb lists TRBD1, though no DNA is available to test this call. The germline V gene encodes CDR1 SGHRS and CDR2 YFSETQ. The CDR3 covers 18 residues. The CDR3 loop is CASGTYPLGQIYNSPLHF.

The V call is TRBV18, the J call TRBJ2-7. Germline CDR1 and CDR2: KGHSH and LQKENI. CDR3 length: 13 residues. The CDR3 reads CASSPPFSYEQYF.

The chain recombines TRBV5-6 with TRBJ2-1; the TCRdb call, TRBD1, lacks DNA for checking. This CDR3 spans 17 amino acids. Germline CDR1 is SGHDT and CDR2 is YYEEEE. The CDR3 reads CASSLVEGALRYNEQFF. The variable domain in full, with the rest retrieved from reference TRBV5-6 and TRBJ2-1, is DAGVTQSPTHLIKTRGQQVTLRCSPKSGHDTVSWYQQALGQGPQFIFQYYEEEERQRGNFPDRFSGHQFPNYSSELNVNALLLGDSALYLCASSLVEGALRYNEQFFGPGTRLTVL.

V gene TRBV29-1 combines with J gene TRBJ2-7; there is no DNA to check the TCRdb D call of TRBD1. Germline V lookup: CDR1 SQVTM, CDR2 ANQGSEA. This CDR3 is 14 amino acids long. CDR3 sequence: CSVGGTATQDEQYF.

This rearrangement joins TRBV20-1 to TRBJ2-1; TCRdb's D gene call, TRBD1, goes unchecked for lack of DNA. The CDR3 extends over 15 amino acids. The germline V gene encodes CDR1 DFQATT and CDR2 SNEGSKA (reference sequence). The CDR3 reads CSARERGYSYNEQFF.

The chain joins TRBV2 to TRBJ2-5; TCRdb's D call of TRBD1 is untestable without DNA. The germline V gene has CDR1 SNHLY and CDR2 FYNNEI. This CDR3 is 14 amino acids long. This CDR3 is CASSGGQIQETQYF.

This chain joins TRBV24-1 and TRBJ2-1; TCRdb calls TRBD1, which cannot be checked without DNA. The CDR3 runs 15 residues. CDR1 is KGHDR, CDR2 SFDVKD, per germline. The CDR3 reads CATSDPGVGAGEQFF.